These T cell receptor beta chains were read from a single sample in a study of graft-versus-host responses after intestinal transplantation. The data were produced by immunoSEQ multiplex PCR, yet TCRdb's version contains in-frame clones alone and is incomplete. The data contain 90,000 to 150,000 clones, approximately 92% of them singletons. These receptors lack a known antigen. The sample here was unstimulated CD4+ T cells sorted from spleen or lymph node cells, taken before intestinal transplant. The receptors derive from a human donor who received an intestinal transplant. Both conserved end residues are part of each CDR3. A D gene is named only where the DNA matches it firmly. A row's size may be missing; if present it is once, few, many or a size class.

clone_size j_call v_call d_call cdr3_aa cdr3_nt
- TRBJ2-1 TRBV7-3 TRBD2 CASSRLAGVNNYNEQFF TGTGCCAGCAGCCGACTAGCGGGAGTGAACAACTACAATGAGCAGTTCTTC
- TRBJ1-4 TRBV7-9 - CASSFATGGEKLFF TGTGCCAGCAGCTTCGCCACGGGGGGGGAAAAACTGTTTTTT
- TRBJ1-1 TRBV7-9 TRBD1 CASSQQGASAFF TGTGCCAGCAGCCAACAGGGGGCTTCGGCTTTCTTT
- TRBJ1-3 TRBV30 TRBD1 CASDRGSGNTIYF TGTGCCTCCGACAGGGGTTCTGGAAACACCATATATTTT
- TRBJ2-3 TRBV25-1 - CASSEIDTQYF TGTGCCAGCAGTGAGATAGATACGCAGTATTTT
- TRBJ2-2 TRBV18 TRBD1 CASSPLTGGTGELFF TGTGCCAGCTCACCGCTTACAGGGGGCACCGGGGAGCTGTTTTTT
- TRBJ2-1 TRBV2 TRBD2 CASRPGLESDEQFF TGTGCCAGCAGACCGGGACTAGAGAGCGATGAGCAGTTCTTC
- TRBJ2-5 TRBV5-6 - CASSPDGGRFPIQETQYF TGTGCCAGCAGCCCGGACGGGGGGCGATTTCCCATTCAAGAGACCCAGTACTTC
- TRBJ2-7 TRBV13 - CASSLPVGGAPYEQYF TGTGCCAGCAGCCTCCCGGTCGGGGGCGCCCCTTACGAGCAGTACTTC
- TRBJ2-7 TRBV5-4 TRBD2 CASSLRLLAGVNQGEQYF TGTGCCAGCAGCTTGAGGTTACTAGCGGGAGTCAATCAGGGCGAGCAGTACTTC
few TRBJ1-3 TRBV28 - CASSLRRFAGNTIYF TGTGCCAGCAGTTTAAGGCGTTTTGCTGGAAACACCATATATTTT
- TRBJ2-3 TRBV7-9 TRBD2 CASSLKLAGDLREDTQYF TGTGCCAGCAGCTTAAAACTAGCGGGAGACCTGCGCGAAGATACGCAGTATTTT
once TRBJ2-5 TRBV7-9 TRBD2 CASSPPGLAGLETQYF TGTGCCAGCAGCCCCCCGGGACTAGCGGGACTGGAGACCCAGTACTTC
once TRBJ2-7 TRBV7-9 - CASSLTGSSHEQYF TGTGCCAGCAGCTTAACCGGGAGCTCCCACGAGCAGTACTTC
- TRBJ1-4 TRBV19 TRBD1 CASRRPGQGTEKLFF TGTGCCAGTAGACGTCCGGGACAGGGGACTGAAAAACTGTTTTTT
- TRBJ2-1 TRBV6-1 - CASSEMGGYNEQFF TGTGCCAGCAGTGAAATGGGAGGCTACAATGAGCAGTTCTTC
- TRBJ1-4 TRBV9 - CASSVLPNEKLFF TGTGCCAGCAGCGTCTTACCTAATGAAAAACTGTTTTTT
once TRBJ1-1 TRBV2 - CASRGGILAFF TGTGCCAGCAGGGGGGGAATCTTAGCTTTCTTT
- TRBJ1-1 TRBV11-3 TRBD1 CASSAAGTGNTEAFF TGTGCCAGCAGCGCCGCCGGGACAGGGAACACTGAAGCTTTCTTT
- TRBJ2-5 TRBV18 TRBD1 CASSPQGVVKETQYF TGTGCCAGCTCACCTCAGGGGGTCGTCAAGGAGACCCAGTACTTC
- TRBJ2-7 TRBV6-5 TRBD1 CASRPLRGSSYEQYF TGTGCCAGCAGACCTCTCAGGGGGAGCTCCTACGAGCAGTACTTC
- TRBJ1-4 TRBV5-1 TRBD1 CASSADRQGNEKLFF TGCGCCAGCAGCGCTGACCGACAGGGGAACGAAAAACTGTTTTTT
- TRBJ2-5 TRBV11-2 - CASSLWASDETQYF TGTGCCAGCAGCTTATGGGCTAGCGATGAGACCCAGTACTTC
- TRBJ2-1 TRBV29-1 TRBD1 CSVDRTGHNEQFF TGCAGCGTTGACCGGACAGGGCACAATGAGCAGTTCTTC
- TRBJ1-2 TRBV7-8 - CASSLAPPRQFGYTF TGTGCCAGCAGCTTAGCCCCCCCTCGACAGTTTGGCTACACCTTC
- TRBJ1-3 TRBV5-1 - CASSLARGGTGNTIYF TGCGCCAGCAGCTTGGCCAGAGGAGGGACTGGAAACACCATATATTTT